This T cell receptor (beta chain) is drawn from a study of T cells expressing NK-cell markers. The germline CDR1 and CDR2 sequences are LNHNV and YYDKDF (reference sequence). This CDR3 contains 11 residues. Libraries used 5'RACE template switching adding universal primer site and UMIs. TCRdb re-called the 5' RACE reads; one entry per CDR3 protein, DNA not given. The sample holds around 280,000 distinct CDR3 sequences. Material for sequencing was blood T cells: a sorted CD56 or NKG2C T cell subset, CD4+ or CD8+ T cells, or bulk PBMC T cells (not recorded which). V usage is TRBV15 and J usage is TRBJ1-1. This clonotype originated in a man aged 18 to 35 in good health. This CDR3 is CATSRETEAFF.